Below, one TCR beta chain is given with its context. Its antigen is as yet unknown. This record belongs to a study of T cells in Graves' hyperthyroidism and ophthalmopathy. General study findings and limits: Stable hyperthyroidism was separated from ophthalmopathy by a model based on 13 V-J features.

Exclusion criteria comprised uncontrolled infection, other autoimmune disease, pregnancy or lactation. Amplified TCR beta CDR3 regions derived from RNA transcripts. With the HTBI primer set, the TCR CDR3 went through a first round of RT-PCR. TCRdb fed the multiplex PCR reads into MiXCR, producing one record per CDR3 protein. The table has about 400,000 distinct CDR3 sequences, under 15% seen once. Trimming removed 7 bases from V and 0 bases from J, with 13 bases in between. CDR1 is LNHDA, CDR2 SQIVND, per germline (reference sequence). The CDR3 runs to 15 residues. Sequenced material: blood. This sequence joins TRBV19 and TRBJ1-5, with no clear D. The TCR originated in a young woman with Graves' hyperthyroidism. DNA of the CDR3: TGTGCCAGTAAGGTACAGTCCTATAGCAATCAGCCCCAGCATTTT. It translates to CASKVQSYSNQPQHF. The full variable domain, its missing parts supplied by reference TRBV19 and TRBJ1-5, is DGGITQSPKYLFRKEGQNVTLSCEQNLNHDAMYWYRQDPGQGLRLIYYSQIVNDFQKGDIAEGYSVSREKKESFPLTVTSAQKNPTAFYLCASKVQSYSNQPQHFGDGTRLSIL.